The rows below give T cell receptor beta chains drawn from one sample of a study of shared clonotypes between healthy human individuals. TCRdb keeps only in-frame clones here, not all; method: immunoSEQ multiplex PCR. This table holds roughly 2 million clones, 85% to 95% found once. Material for sequencing was naive CD8+ T cells sorted from blood. The receptors were sampled from a man younger than 35 in good health. CDR3s include the opening cysteine and the closing phenylalanine or tryptophan. The order of the fields is D gene, J gene, V gene, clone size, CDR3 protein, CDR3 DNA. A D gene is named only where the DNA matches it firmly. Not every row has a clone size; where given, it reads once, few, many or a size class.

>NA|TRBJ2-3|TRBV19|NA
CASSIQGSTDTQYF
TGTGCCAGTAGTATTCAGGGCAGCACAGATACGCAGTATTTT
>NA|TRBJ2-7|TRBV4-1|few
CASSQEGGYEQYF
TGCGCCAGCAGCCAAGAAGGGGGCTACGAGCAGTACTTC
>NA|TRBJ2-1|TRBV14|NA
CASSQWGTGTYNEQFF
TGTGCCAGCAGCCAGTGGGGAACAGGGACCTACAATGAGCAGTTCTTC
>NA|TRBJ2-5|TRBV28|NA
CASSSRRAQEETQYF
TGTGCCAGCAGTTCCCGCAGGGCCCAAGAAGAGACCCAGTACTTC
>TRBD2|TRBJ2-1|TRBV9|NA
CASGVGEGYNEQFF
TGTGCCAGCGGTGTGGGGGAGGGCTACAATGAGCAGTTCTTC
>TRBD2|TRBJ2-2|TRBV5-6|NA
CASSRGLAGLRNTGELFF
TGTGCCAGCAGCCGGGGACTAGCGGGATTGAGGAACACCGGGGAGCTGTTTTTT
>TRBD1|TRBJ2-1|TRBV7-6|NA
CASSLSVTGIEQFF
TGTGCCAGCAGCTTATCCGTGACAGGGATTGAGCAGTTCTTC
>NA|TRBJ1-1|TRBV16|NA
CASSQHGTATPNTEAFF
TGTGCCAGCAGCCAACACGGGACGGCTACTCCGAACACTGAAGCTTTCTTT
>NA|TRBJ1-5|TRBV10-3|few
CAISGGQNSNQPQHF
TGTGCCATCAGTGGGGGCCAAAATAGCAATCAGCCCCAGCATTTT
>TRBD2|TRBJ2-7|TRBV30|once
CAFQTPTSGSPYEQYF
TGTGCCTTCCAGACCCCCACTAGCGGGAGCCCCTACGAGCAGTACTTC
>TRBD1|TRBJ2-5|TRBV5-6|NA
CASSRLEGGRRKETQYF
TGTGCCAGCAGCCGCCTGGAAGGGGGCCGGCGAAAAGAGACCCAGTACTTC
>NA|TRBJ2-1|TRBV27|NA
CASSLRGYYNEQFF
TGTGCCAGCAGCCTTCGGGGGTATTACAATGAGCAGTTCTTC
>NA|TRBJ1-5|TRBV28|NA
CASRSPSDGNQPQHF
TGTGCCAGCAGATCCCCCTCGGACGGTAATCAGCCCCAGCATTTT
>TRBD1|TRBJ1-1|TRBV6-6|NA
CASTQQGIPGGTEAFF
TGTGCCAGCACACAGCAAGGGATTCCAGGGGGCACTGAAGCTTTCTTT
>NA|TRBJ1-2|TRBV2|NA
CASSEDPGVGYTF
TGTGCCAGCAGTGAAGACCCAGGGGTTGGCTACACCTTC
>TRBD2|TRBJ2-1|TRBV13|NA
CASSLASGGYNEQFF
TGTGCCAGCAGCTTAGCAAGCGGGGGCTACAATGAGCAGTTCTTC
>NA|TRBJ2-7|TRBV7-9|NA
CASSPGWGPSYEQYF
TGTGCCAGCAGCCCGGGATGGGGACCGTCCTACGAGCAGTACTTC
>TRBD2|TRBJ2-1|TRBV7-2|NA
CASSLDVSGSSEQFF
TGTGCCAGCAGCTTAGATGTTAGCGGGAGTAGTGAGCAGTTCTTC
>NA|TRBJ2-1|TRBV11-3|NA
CASSLGDPNEQFF
TGTGCCAGCAGCTTAGGGGACCCCAATGAGCAGTTCTTC
>NA|TRBJ1-5|TRBV7-9|NA
CASSLGGTSQPQHF
TGTGCCAGCAGCTTAGGGGGGACGAGCCAGCCCCAGCATTTT
>NA|TRBJ1-1|TRBV27|NA
CASSLRPGRGTEAFF
TGTGCCAGCAGTTTAAGGCCAGGGAGAGGGACTGAAGCTTTCTTT
>TRBD1|TRBJ2-5|TRBV7-9|NA
CALQGRETQYF
TGTGCCCTACAGGGGCGAGAGACCCAGTACTTC
>NA|TRBJ2-1|TRBV7-9|NA
CASSLGNNEQFF
TGTGCCAGCAGCTTAGGGAACAATGAGCAGTTCTTC
>TRBD1|TRBJ1-2|TRBV6-1|once
CASSEAAGGVNYGYTF
TGTGCCAGCAGTGAAGCCGCAGGGGGAGTTAACTATGGCTACACCTTC
>NA|TRBJ2-7|TRBV7-2|few
CASSLSSEQYF
TGTGCCAGCAGCCTTTCGAGTGAGCAGTACTTC
>NA|TRBJ1-5|TRBV19|NA
CASSLGVGWDQPQHF
TGTGCCAGTAGTCTCGGAGTCGGGTGGGATCAGCCCCAGCATTTT
>TRBD1|TRBJ1-4|TRBV29-1|NA
CSVAGTGREKLFF
TGCAGCGTTGCCGGGACAGGGAGGGAAAAACTGTTTTTT
>NA|TRBJ1-2|TRBV29-1|NA
CSVQSAVNYGYTF
TGCAGCGTTCAGAGTGCTGTTAACTATGGCTACACCTTC
>NA|TRBJ2-7|TRBV4-1|NA
CASSQPMVGEQYF
TGCGCCAGCAGCCAACCCATGGTGGGCGAGCAGTACTTC
>NA|TRBJ2-3|TRBV27|NA
CASSPGTVSTDTQYF
TGTGCCAGCAGTCCCGGGACCGTGAGCACAGATACGCAGTATTTT
>NA|TRBJ1-2|TRBV5-6|NA
CASSLVRESDKGGYTF
TGTGCCAGCAGCTTAGTACGGGAGTCCGACAAGGGAGGCTACACCTTC
>NA|TRBJ2-1|TRBV4-1|NA
CASSQERGSSYNEQFF
TGCGCCAGCAGCCAAGAAAGGGGGTCGTCCTACAATGAGCAGTTCTTC
>NA|TRBJ2-3|TRBV27|NA
CASSSGALGPSTDTQYF
TGTGCCAGCAGCTCCGGTGCGTTGGGGCCCAGCACAGATACGCAGTATTTT
>TRBD2|TRBJ2-3|TRBV13|NA
CASSGRLAGLDYTQYF
TGTGCCAGCAGCGGAAGACTAGCGGGGTTAGATTATACGCAGTATTTT
>TRBD1|TRBJ2-7|TRBV13|NA
CASVMGRGREQYF
TGTGCCAGCGTAATGGGCAGGGGGCGCGAGCAGTACTTC
>TRBD2|TRBJ2-7|TRBV4-1|NA
CASSISGGSSYEQYF
TGCGCCAGCAGCATTAGCGGCGGGAGCTCCTACGAGCAGTACTTC
>TRBD1|TRBJ2-5|TRBV30|NA
CACQTGFETQYF
TGTGCCTGCCAGACAGGGTTCGAGACCCAGTACTTC
>TRBD1|TRBJ2-7|TRBV4-1|NA
CASSQLTGAPLSYEQYF
TGCGCCAGCAGCCAACTAACAGGGGCCCCCCTCTCCTACGAGCAGTACTTC
>NA|TRBJ2-3|TRBV6-6|NA
CASSYPNDYSTDTQYF
TGTGCCAGCAGTTACCCTAATGACTATAGCACAGATACGCAGTATTTT
>NA|TRBJ2-7|TRBV7-6|NA
CASSLDPDAYEQYF
TGTGCCAGCAGCTTAGATCCAGACGCCTACGAGCAGTACTTC
>NA|TRBJ1-1|TRBV25-1|NA
CASRGWGGNTEAFF
TGTGCCAGCAGGGGTTGGGGGGGGAACACTGAAGCTTTCTTT
>NA|TRBJ1-2|TRBV15|NA
CATAGTGSIDGYTF
TGTGCCACTGCGGGTACAGGTAGTATTGATGGCTACACCTTC
>NA|TRBJ2-4|TRBV9|NA
CASSVDGLTQNIQYF
TGTGCCAGCAGCGTAGATGGGCTTACCCAAAACATTCAGTACTTC
>TRBD2|TRBJ2-7|TRBV6-6|NA
CASSFGLAYEQYF
TGTGCCAGCAGTTTCGGACTAGCCTACGAGCAGTACTTC
>TRBD2|TRBJ2-5|TRBV7-8|NA
CASSFGLAAKETQYF
TGTGCCAGCAGCTTTGGACTAGCGGCAAAAGAGACCCAGTACTTC
>NA|TRBJ2-7|TRBV5-6|once
CASSRQETSFEQYF
TGTGCCAGCAGCCGACAGGAGACTAGCTTCGAGCAGTACTTC
>TRBD2|TRBJ2-5|TRBV2|NA
CASKGLAGDLETQYF
TGTGCCAGCAAGGGACTAGCGGGGGACTTAGAGACCCAGTACTTC
>NA|TRBJ1-2|TRBV6-6|once
CASSYGVAYGYTF
TGTGCCAGCAGTTACGGGGTGGCATATGGCTACACCTTC
>NA|TRBJ2-3|TRBV10-3|NA
CAISESRVADTQYF
TGTGCCATCAGTGAGTCAAGGGTAGCGGATACGCAGTATTTT
>NA|TRBJ1-1|TRBV4-1|NA
CASSQRPTGNTEAFF
TGCGCCAGCAGCCAAAGGCCGACAGGGAACACTGAAGCTTTCTTT
>NA|TRBJ2-2|TRBV5-1|NA
CASSLESGNTGELFF
TGCGCCAGCAGCTTGGAGAGCGGGAACACCGGGGAGCTGTTTTTT
>NA|TRBJ2-2|TRBV19|NA
CASRAGPGTGELFF
TGTGCCAGTAGGGCAGGACCGGGAACCGGGGAGCTGTTTTTT
>NA|TRBJ1-4|TRBV28|NA
CASSLTDMATNEKLFF
TGTGCCAGCAGTTTAACAGATATGGCAACTAATGAAAAACTGTTTTTT